This T cell receptor (beta chain) stems from a study of beta chain features in type 1 diabetes. As for the study in general: Age and gender were similar between patients and healthy donors, as were cell yields.

On this clone: The antigen remains unidentified.

A CD45RO/CCR7/CD25/CD127/CD95/CD27 panel sorted naive, central memory, regulatory and stem cell-like memory CD4+ cells. Trimming at V came to 3 bases and at J to 6 bases, leaving 7 bases not matched to a gene. The CDR3 totals 15 residues. The germline V gene encodes CDR1 SGDLS and CDR2 YYNGEE. The study reverse transcribed the entire isolated RNA, so it sequenced expressed TCRB transcripts. This table comes from immunoSEQ multiplex PCR, and its TCRdb copy is limited to in-frame clones, with some not included. The table has roughly 300,000 clones, roughly 9% seen once. Study-wide points: More deletions and fewer insertions at VDJ junctions were found in patients with type 1 diabetes. Patients' naive, central memory and regulatory TCRB repertoires appeared more alike than those of healthy donors. Patients with Type 1 diabetes showed moderately but significantly shorter TCRB CDR3s in all four CD4+ subsets.

The V and J genes are TRBV9 and TRBJ2-1, with TRBD1 matching over 9 bases. The clonotype comes from a man aged 25-45 years with type 1 diabetes. Sequences were obtained from central memory CD4+ T cells from blood. CDR3 in DNA: TGTGCCAGCAGCGCGGACAGGGGAACTGGCAATGAGCAGTTCTTC. Protein sequence: CASSADRGTGNEQFF.